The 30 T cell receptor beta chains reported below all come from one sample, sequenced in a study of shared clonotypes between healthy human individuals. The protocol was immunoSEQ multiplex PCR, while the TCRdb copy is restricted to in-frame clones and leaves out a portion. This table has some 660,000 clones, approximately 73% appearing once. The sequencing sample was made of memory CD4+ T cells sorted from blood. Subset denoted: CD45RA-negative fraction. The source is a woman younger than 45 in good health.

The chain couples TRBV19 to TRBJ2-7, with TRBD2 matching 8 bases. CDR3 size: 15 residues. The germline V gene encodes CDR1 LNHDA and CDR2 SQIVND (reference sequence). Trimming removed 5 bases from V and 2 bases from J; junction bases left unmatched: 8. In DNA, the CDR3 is TGTGCCAGTAGTTTGTCCCAGCGGGAGACCTACGAGCAGTACTTC. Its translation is CASSLSQRETYEQYF.

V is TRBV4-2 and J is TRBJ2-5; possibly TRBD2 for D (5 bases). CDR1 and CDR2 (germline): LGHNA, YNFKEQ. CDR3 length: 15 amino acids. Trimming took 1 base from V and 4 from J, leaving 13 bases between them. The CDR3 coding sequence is TGTGCCAGCAGCCAAGTAAAAGAGGGCGGAGAGACCCAGTACTTC. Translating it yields CASSQVKEGGETQYF.

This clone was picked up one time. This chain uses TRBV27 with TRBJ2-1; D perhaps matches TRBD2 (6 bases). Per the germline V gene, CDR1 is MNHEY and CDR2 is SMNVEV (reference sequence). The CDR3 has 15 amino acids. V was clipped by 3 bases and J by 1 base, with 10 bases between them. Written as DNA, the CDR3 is TGTGCCAGCAGTTTGAGAGGAGGGTCCTACAATGAGCAGTTCTTC. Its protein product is CASSLRGGSYNEQFF.

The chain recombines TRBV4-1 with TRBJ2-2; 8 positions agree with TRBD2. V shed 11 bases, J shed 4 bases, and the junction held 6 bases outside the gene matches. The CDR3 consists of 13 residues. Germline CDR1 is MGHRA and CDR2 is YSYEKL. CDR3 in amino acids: CAAGGPGTGELFF. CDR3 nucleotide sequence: TGCGCCGCGGGGGGCCCGGGCACCGGGGAGCTGTTTTTT.

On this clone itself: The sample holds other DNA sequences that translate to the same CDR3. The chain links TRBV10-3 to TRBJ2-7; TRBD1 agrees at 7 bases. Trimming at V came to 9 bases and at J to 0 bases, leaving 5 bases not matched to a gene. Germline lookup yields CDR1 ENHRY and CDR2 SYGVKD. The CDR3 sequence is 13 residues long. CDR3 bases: TGTGCCATACAGACAGGGAGCTCCTACGAGCAGTACTTC. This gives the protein CAIQTGSSYEQYF.

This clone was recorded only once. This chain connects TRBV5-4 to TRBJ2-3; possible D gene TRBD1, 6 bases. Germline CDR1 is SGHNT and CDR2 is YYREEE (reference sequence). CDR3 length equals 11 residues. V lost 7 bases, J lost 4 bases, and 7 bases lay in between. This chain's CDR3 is CASAGADTQYF. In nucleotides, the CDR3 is TGTGCCAGCGCAGGGGCAGATACGCAGTATTTT.

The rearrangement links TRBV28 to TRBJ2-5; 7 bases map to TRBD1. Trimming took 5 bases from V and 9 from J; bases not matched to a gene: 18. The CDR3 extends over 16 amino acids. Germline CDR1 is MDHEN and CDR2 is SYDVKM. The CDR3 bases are TGTGCCAGCAGTCCTCTCGGGACAGTGAGTTCTGCGGCCCAGTACTTC. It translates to CASSPLGTVSSAAQYF.

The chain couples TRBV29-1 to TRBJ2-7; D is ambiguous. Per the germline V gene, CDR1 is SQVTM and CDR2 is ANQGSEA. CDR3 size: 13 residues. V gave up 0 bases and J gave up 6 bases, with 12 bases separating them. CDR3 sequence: CSVEDPALVEQYF. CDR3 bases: TGCAGCGTTGAAGATCCAGCGTTGGTCGAGCAGTACTTC.

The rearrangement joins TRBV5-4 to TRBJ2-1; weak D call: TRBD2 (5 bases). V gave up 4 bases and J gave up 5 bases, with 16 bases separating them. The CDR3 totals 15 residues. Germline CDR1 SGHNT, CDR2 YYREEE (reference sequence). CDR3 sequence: CASSSRGPYDNEQFF. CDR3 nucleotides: TGTGCCAGCAGCAGCCGAGGGCCTTACGACAATGAGCAGTTCTTC.

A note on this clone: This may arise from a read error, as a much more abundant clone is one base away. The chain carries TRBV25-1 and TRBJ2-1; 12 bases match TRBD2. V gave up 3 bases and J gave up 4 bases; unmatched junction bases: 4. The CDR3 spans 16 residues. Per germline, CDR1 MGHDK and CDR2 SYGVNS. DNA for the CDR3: TGTGCCAGCAGTGACCCGGGACTAGCGGGTTACAATGAGCAGTTCTTC. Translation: CASSDPGLAGYNEQFF.

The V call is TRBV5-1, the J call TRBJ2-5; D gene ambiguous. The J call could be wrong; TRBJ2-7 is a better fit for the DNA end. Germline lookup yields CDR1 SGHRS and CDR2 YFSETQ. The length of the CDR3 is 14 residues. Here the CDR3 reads CASSLAIASYEQYF. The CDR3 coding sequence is TGCGCCAGCAGCTTGGCCATAGCCTCCTACGAGCAGTACTTC.

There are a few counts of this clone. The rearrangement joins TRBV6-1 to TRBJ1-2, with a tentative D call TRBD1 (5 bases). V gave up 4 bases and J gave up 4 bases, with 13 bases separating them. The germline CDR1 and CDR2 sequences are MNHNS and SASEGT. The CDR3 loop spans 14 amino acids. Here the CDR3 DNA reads TGTGCCAGCAGTGGAGGATTCGGGACCTATGGCTACACCTTC. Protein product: CASSGGFGTYGYTF.

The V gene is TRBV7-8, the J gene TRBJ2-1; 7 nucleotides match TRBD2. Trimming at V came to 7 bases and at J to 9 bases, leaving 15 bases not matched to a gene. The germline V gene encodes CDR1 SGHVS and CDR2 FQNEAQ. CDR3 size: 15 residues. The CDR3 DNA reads TGTGCCAGCATGCCGGGGGGAGCGGGGAGATTTGAGCAGTTCTTC. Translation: CASMPGGAGRFEQFF.

Here the CDR3 DNA reads TGTGCCAGCACCCTAGACCGGAGACAGGGGGCTGAAGCTTTCTTT. Translation gives CASTLDRRQGAEAFF. The V gene is TRBV6-5, the J gene TRBJ1-1; 9 bases are shared with TRBD1. CDR1 and CDR2 (germline): MNHEY, SVGAGI. The CDR3 contains 15 residues. After removal of 7 bases from V and 6 bases from J, the junction contained 12 bases not matched to a gene.

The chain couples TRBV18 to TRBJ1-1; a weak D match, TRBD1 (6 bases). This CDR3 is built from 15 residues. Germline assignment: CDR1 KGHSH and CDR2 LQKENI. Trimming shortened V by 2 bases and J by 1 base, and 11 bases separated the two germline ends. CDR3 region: CASSPFGTKNTEAFF. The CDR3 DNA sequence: TGTGCCAGCTCACCATTCGGGACAAAGAACACTGAAGCTTTCTTT.

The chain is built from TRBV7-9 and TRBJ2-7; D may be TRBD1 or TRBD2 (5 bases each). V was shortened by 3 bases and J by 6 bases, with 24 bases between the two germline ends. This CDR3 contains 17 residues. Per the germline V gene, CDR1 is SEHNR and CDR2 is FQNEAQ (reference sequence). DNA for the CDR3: TGTGCCAGCAGCTTGCGGTTTGGGTACAGGCTAGAGGGCGAGCAGTACTTC. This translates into CASSLRFGYRLEGEQYF.

The CDR3 loop is CASSHRTVDTIYF. The CDR3 bases are TGTGCCAGCAGCCACCGGACAGTGGACACCATATATTTT. The rearrangement joins TRBV7-9 to TRBJ1-3; the D gene is possibly TRBD1 (6 bases). Trimming took 5 bases from V and 8 from J, leaving 13 bases between them. There are 13 residues in the CDR3. CDR1 is SEHNR, CDR2 FQNEAQ, per germline (reference sequence).

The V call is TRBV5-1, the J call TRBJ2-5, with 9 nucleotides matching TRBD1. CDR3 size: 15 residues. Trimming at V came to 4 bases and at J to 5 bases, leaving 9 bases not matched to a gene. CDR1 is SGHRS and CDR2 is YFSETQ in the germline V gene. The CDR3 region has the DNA TGCGCCAGCAGCCCAAAACAGGGGGCAAAGGAGACCCAGTACTTC. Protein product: CASSPKQGAKETQYF. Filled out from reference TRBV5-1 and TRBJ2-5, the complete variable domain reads KAGVTQTPRYLIKTRGQQVTLSCSPISGHRSVSWYQQTPGQGLQFLFEYFSETQRNKGNFPGRFSGRQFSNSRSEMNVSTLELGDSALYLCASSPKQGAKETQYFGPGTRLLVL.

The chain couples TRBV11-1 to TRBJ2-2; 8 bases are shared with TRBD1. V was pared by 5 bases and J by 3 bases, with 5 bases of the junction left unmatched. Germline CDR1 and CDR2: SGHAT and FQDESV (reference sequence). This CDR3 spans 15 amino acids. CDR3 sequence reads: CASSVLQGDTGELFF. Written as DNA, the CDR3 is TGTGCCAGCAGCGTATTACAGGGGGACACCGGGGAGCTGTTTTTT. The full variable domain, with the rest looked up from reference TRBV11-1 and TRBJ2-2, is EAEVAQSPRYKITEKSQAVAFWCDPISGHATLYWYRQILGQGPELLVQFQDESVVDDSQLPKDRFSAERLKGVDSTLKIQPAELGDSAMYLCASSVLQGDTGELFFGEGSRLTVL.

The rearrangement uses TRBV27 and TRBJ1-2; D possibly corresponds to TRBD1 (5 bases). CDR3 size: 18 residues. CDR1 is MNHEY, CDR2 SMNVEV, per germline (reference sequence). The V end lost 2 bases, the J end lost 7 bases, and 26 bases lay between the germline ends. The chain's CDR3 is CASSLRYAGDRSVSGYTF. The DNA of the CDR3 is TGTGCCAGCAGTTTACGGTATGCTGGGGACCGGTCCGTGAGTGGCTACACCTTC.

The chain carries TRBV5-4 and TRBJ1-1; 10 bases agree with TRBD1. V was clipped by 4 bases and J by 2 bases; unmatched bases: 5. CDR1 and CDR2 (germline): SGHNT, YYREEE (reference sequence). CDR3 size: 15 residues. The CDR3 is CASSNPTGGNTEAFF. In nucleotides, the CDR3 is TGTGCCAGCAGCAACCCGACAGGGGGCAACACTGAAGCTTTCTTT.

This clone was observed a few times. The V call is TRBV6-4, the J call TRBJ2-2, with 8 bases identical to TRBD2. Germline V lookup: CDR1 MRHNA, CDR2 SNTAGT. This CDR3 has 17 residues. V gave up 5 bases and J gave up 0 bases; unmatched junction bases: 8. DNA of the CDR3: TGTGCCAGCAGTAGGCTAGCGGGCCTCTCGAACACCGGGGAGCTGTTTTTT. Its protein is CASSRLAGLSNTGELFF.

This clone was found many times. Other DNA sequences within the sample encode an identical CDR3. CDR3 region: CASSASTGVGDQPQHF. CDR3 coding DNA: TGTGCCAGCAGCGCCTCGACAGGGGTCGGGGATCAGCCCCAGCATTTT. The chain joins TRBV5-4 to TRBJ1-5; 8 bases match TRBD1. The junction had 11 bases not matched to a gene; V was cut back by 4 bases and J by 5 bases. The CDR3 is 16 amino acids. Germline V lookup: CDR1 SGHNT, CDR2 YYREEE (reference sequence).

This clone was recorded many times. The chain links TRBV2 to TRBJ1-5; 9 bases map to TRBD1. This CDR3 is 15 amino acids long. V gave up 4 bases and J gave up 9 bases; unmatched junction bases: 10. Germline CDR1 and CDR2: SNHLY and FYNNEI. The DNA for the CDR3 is TGTGCCAGCAGTGCGGAGGGACAGGGACAAGGGCCCCAGCATTTT. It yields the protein CASSAEGQGQGPQHF.

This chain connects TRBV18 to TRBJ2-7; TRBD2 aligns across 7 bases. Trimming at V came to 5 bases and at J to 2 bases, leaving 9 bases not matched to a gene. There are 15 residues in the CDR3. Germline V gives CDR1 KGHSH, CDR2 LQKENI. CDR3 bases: TGTGCCAGCTCAGAGGCTAGCGGAGGAGCCTACGAGCAGTACTTC. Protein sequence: CASSEASGGAYEQYF.

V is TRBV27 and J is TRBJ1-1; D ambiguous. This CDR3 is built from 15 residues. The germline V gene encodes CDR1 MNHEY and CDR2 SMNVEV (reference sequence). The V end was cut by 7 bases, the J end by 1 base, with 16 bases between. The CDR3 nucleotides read TGTGCCAGCATTACAAATTGGTGGGGGAACACTGAAGCTTTCTTT. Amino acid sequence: CASITNWWGNTEAFF.

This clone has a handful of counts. CDR3 in amino acids: CASSLVGGPTTDTQYF. CDR3 bases: TGCGCCAGCAGCTTGGTTGGCGGTCCCACGACAGATACGCAGTATTTT. This rearrangement joins TRBV5-1 to TRBJ2-3; D uncertain. The V end was cut by 0 bases, the J end by 3 bases, with 14 bases between. The CDR3 loop spans 16 amino acids. Germline CDR1 and CDR2: SGHRS and YFSETQ.

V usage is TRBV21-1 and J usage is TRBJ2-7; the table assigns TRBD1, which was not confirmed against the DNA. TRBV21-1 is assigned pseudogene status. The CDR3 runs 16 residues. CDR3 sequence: CASSKVAGSSSYEQYF. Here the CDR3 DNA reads TGTGCCAGCAGCAAAGTCGCAGGCTCGAGCTCCTACGAGCAGTACTTC.

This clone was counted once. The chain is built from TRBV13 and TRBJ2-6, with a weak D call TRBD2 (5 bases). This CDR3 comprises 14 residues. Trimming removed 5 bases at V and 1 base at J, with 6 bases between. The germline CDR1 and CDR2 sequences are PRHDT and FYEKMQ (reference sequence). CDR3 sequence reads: CASSLASGANVLTF. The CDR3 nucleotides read TGTGCCAGCAGCCTAGCATCTGGGGCCAACGTCCTGACTTTC.

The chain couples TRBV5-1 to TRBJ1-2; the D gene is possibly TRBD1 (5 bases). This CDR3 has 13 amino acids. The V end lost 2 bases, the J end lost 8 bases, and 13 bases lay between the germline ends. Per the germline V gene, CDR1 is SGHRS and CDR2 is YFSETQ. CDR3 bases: TGCGCCAGCAGCTTCGAGGGTCGGGACGGCTACACCTTC. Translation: CASSFEGRDGYTF.